This T cell receptor beta chain appears in the sequencing data of a study of blood T cell repertoires in COVID-19. Study as a whole: Sites across the United States, Italy and Spain contributed samples from acute and convalescent COVID-19. T cells, B-cell-depleted T cells, or PBMCs supplied cDNA or gDNA.

Per the original data handling: Researchers report that nucleated cell counts were estimated from reference gene primer amplification. The assay was immunoSEQ multiplex PCR, and TCRdb's table has in-frame clones only and misses some. The DNA gave D and trimming, while V, J and clone size come from that table. The data contain under 150,000 clones, roughly 90% of them singletons. Germline CDR1 is MNHEY and CDR2 is SVGAGI. This CDR3 has 14 amino acids. Trimming took 6 bases from V and 3 from J; bases not matched to a gene: 4. The sequence was collected from a man in his 70s with active COVID-19. The chain employs TRBV6-5 and TRBJ2-7, with TRBD1 identical over 11 bases. Sequenced: peripheral blood. DNA for the CDR3: TGTGCCAGCAGAGGGACAGGGGGACTCTACGAGCAGTACTTC. Translating it yields CASRGTGGLYEQYF.